The rows below give T cell receptor beta chains drawn from one sample of a study of CD8+CD57+ T cells in acquired aplastic anemia. TCRdb reanalysed the reads using MiXCR and keeps one entry per CDR3 protein. The sample has over 100,000 distinct CDR3 sequences; more than 35% are singletons. Sequenced input: sorted CD4+, CD8+, or CD8+CD57+ T cells (not recorded which) from PBMCs. All receptors come from a human donor in good health, serving as a control. CDR3s include the opening cysteine and the closing phenylalanine or tryptophan. A D gene is named only where the DNA matches it firmly. Clone size appears in some rows only: once, few, many, or a class for an expanded clone.

j_call clone_size d_call v_call cdr3_nt cdr3_aa
TRBJ1-2 . . TRBV2 TGTGCCAGCAGCTTCGGTCCCGACGGCTACACCTTC CASSFGPDGYTF
TRBJ1-5 many . TRBV9 TGTGCCAGCAGCGTATCAGGGGGCAATCAGCCCCAGCATTTT CASSVSGGNQPQHF
TRBJ2-5 . TRBD2 TRBV11-1 TGTGCCAGCAGCGCCTACAGGGTATTGGTGGGACTAGCGGCGAAGGGTCCGGAGACCCAGTACTTC CASSAYRVLVGLAAKGPETQYF
TRBJ1-1 . TRBD1 TRBV28 TGTGCCAGCAGGGGTGCGGACAGGATGAACACTGAAGCTTTCTTT CASRGADRMNTEAFF
TRBJ2-7 many . TRBV7-9 TGTGCCAGCAGCAGGGACGGATACGAGCAGTACTTC CASSRDGYEQYF
TRBJ2-3 many . TRBV4-1 TGCGCCAGCAGCCAAGGCTTGTTCAGCACAGATACGCAGTATTTT CASSQGLFSTDTQYF
TRBJ1-3 . . TRBV10-3 TGTGCCATCAGTGTCGATCATGTCCGTGGAAACACCATATATTTT CAISVDHVRGNTIYF
TRBJ1-5 once . TRBV19 TGTGCCAGTAACATCGGACACATCCATAGCTATCAGCCCCAGCATTTT CASNIGHIHSYQPQHF
TRBJ1-5 . . TRBV24-1 TGTGCCACCAGTGTCAGGAGGGGTCTTAATCAGCCCCAGCATTTT CATSVRRGLNQPQHF
TRBJ2-1 many TRBD2 TRBV5-1 TGCGCCAGCAGCTTGTTGTCGGGGGGGCCCCGGAATGAGCAGTTCTTC CASSLLSGGPRNEQFF
TRBJ1-3 many . TRBV7-2 TGTGCCAGCAGCGCCCAAGACAGTCCTGGAAACACCATATATTTT CASSAQDSPGNTIYF
TRBJ1-2 many . TRBV6-1 TGTGCCAGCACCACCCGACGGAAGGGTGGCTACACCTTC CASTTRRKGGYTF
TRBJ1-1 many . TRBV18 TGTGCCAGCTCACCGGTAGCCATGAACACTGAAGCTTTCTTT CASSPVAMNTEAFF
TRBJ1-2 . TRBD1 TRBV19 TGTGCCAGTAGTTCTCCCCCCGGGACAGCCCATCCCTTC CASSSPPGTAHPF
TRBJ1-1 many . TRBV19 TGTGCCAGTAGTATAGGAGGGGGAGGGATGAACACTGAAGCTTTCTTT CASSIGGGGMNTEAFF
TRBJ2-2 . . TRBV9 TGTGCCAGCAGCTCCCGGGACACCTACACCGGGGGGCTGTTTTTT CASSSRDTYTGGLFF
TRBJ1-5 . TRBD1 TRBV2 TGTGCCAGCAGTGACCTTGGGACAGCACAACAGCCCCAGCATTTT CASSDLGTAQQPQHF
TRBJ2-1 few TRBD2 TRBV15 TGTGCCACCAGCAAAACCCGGGGGGTAAGCTCCTACAATGAGCAGTTCTTC CATSKTRGVSSYNEQFF
TRBJ2-7 . . TRBV20-1 TGCAGTGCTAGAGCAGGGACCTCCTACGAGCAGTACTTC CSARAGTSYEQYF
TRBJ1-2 few . TRBV2 TGTGCCAGCAGTCGGGACTTTAACTATGGCTACACCTTC CASSRDFNYGYTF
TRBJ2-7 few . TRBV19 TGTGCCAGTAGTCTCCGACAGTCCTACGAGCAGTACTTC CASSLRQSYEQYF